This T cell receptor beta chain was documented in a study of OX40 agonist ivuxolimab in advanced cancers. Notes on the research overall: Ivuxolimab was a fully human IgG2 agonistic monoclonal antibody targeting the costimulatory receptor OX40 (CD134). Intravenous ivuxolimab was administered to patients every 2 weeks at six dose levels: 0.01, 0.1, 0.3, 1.5, 3 and 10 mg/kg. Of the approximately 50 dose-escalation patients, hepatocellular carcinoma was present in 19, melanoma in approximately 15, renal cell carcinoma in 9 and head and neck cancer in 9. In the dose-escalation cohort, around four fifths of patients were male, and the mean age was roughly 56 years with a range of roughly 23 to 79. Prior anti-PD-1, anti-PD-L1 or anti-CTLA-4 therapy was permitted, and checkpoint inhibitors had been received by about two fifths of dose-escalation patients. Three dose-escalation patients achieved partial responses, one with hepatocellular carcinoma and two with cutaneous melanoma. The point of sequencing TCRbeta in the periphery was to test whether ivuxolimab changed TCR sequence diversity and drove clonal T-cell expansion. The monotherapy dose-escalation portion (N ≈ 57 patients) of the phase I ivuxolimab trial is reported in the paper.

Ends trimmed: V by 5 bases, J by 5 bases; bases unmatched to a gene: 7. Reading from cysteine to phenylalanine, the CDR3 counts 15 amino acids. Here the CDR3 DNA is all that survives: 45 bases in frame from base 1. The CDR1 and CDR2 encoded by the germline V gene (reference sequence) are MNHEY and SMNVEV. Patients with a history of autoimmune disease or receiving systemic immunosuppression were excluded from the trial. In every dose cohort, peripheral blood was drawn for TCR sequencing at baseline, cycle 4 day 1, and cycle 7 day 1. The samples were drawn from a first-in-human, open-label, multicenter phase I dose-escalation trial of ivuxolimab. Adults with locally advanced or metastatic melanoma, renal cell carcinoma, hepatocellular carcinoma or head and neck squamous cell carcinoma were enrolled in the trial. Before TCR sequencing, CD4+ T cells and CD8+ T cells were sorted from peripheral blood as separate populations.

For sequencing of the TCRbeta CDR3 region, genomic DNA was extracted from the sorted cells. The immunoSEQ Assay was used to sequence the TCRbeta CDR3 regions. TCRdb provides this immuneACCESS table in a form limited to in-frame rearrangements. Some clones are lacking; in checked studies, under half of them reflect an unresolved V gene, and why the rest are absent is not known. The sample table lists under 15,000 clones, around 80% of them with a count of one. The ten largest clones take up over 12% of the sample. Concerning this clone: This receptor's antigen is unknown. One base away there is no much larger clone; base qualities are not given.

What the authors observed across the whole study: In the 0.1-3.0 mg/kg groups, partial responders had among the lowest normalized peripheral clonal expansion, particularly in CD8+ T cells. Clonal expansion of both CD4+ and CD8+ blood T cells was observed from baseline to week 6 at doses 0.1 to 3.0 mg/kg. After ivuxolimab, CD8+ T cells had more expanded clones than CD4+ T cells on average. The antigen specificity of the clonally expanded peripheral T cells was not determined. Low levels of normalized T-cell clonal expansion were also shown by some nonresponding patients.

The input for sequencing was CD4+ or CD8+ T cells sorted from blood, taken in a trial of the OX40 agonist ivuxolimab. The receptor comes from an adult with an advanced solid tumor such as melanoma, head and neck, liver or kidney cancer. Recombination linked TRBV27 to TRBJ2-7, with TRBD2 matching 12 junction bases. The bases are TGTGCCAGCAGTCTAACCCGGACTAGCGGGAACGAGCAGTACTTC. Its protein product is CASSLTRTSGNEQYF.